These T cell receptor beta chains were read from a single sample in a study of blood T cells in healthy people across ages. TCRdb ran MiXCR on the 5' RACE reads and lists one entry per CDR3 protein. The sample contains around 990,000 distinct CDR3 sequences, roughly two fifths of which appear only once. Specimen: blood. These receptors all stem from a man aged 18 to 29 in good health. CDR3s include the opening cysteine and the closing phenylalanine or tryptophan. The order of the fields is D gene, V gene, J gene, clone size, CDR3 protein, CDR3 DNA. A D gene is named only where the DNA matches it firmly. The size of a clone is reported for some rows only, either as once, few or many, or as a class for expanded clones.

d_gene: -; v_gene: TRBV5-1; j_gene: TRBJ1-2; abundance: -; CDR3aa: CASSSAYDSLNYGYTF; CDR3nt: TGCGCCAGCAGCTCCGCCTATGACAGCCTAAACTATGGCTACACCTTC
d_gene: -; v_gene: TRBV10-3; j_gene: TRBJ1-5; abundance: few; CDR3aa: CAVTPSTNQPQHF; CDR3nt: TGTGCCGTAACTCCGAGCACTAATCAGCCCCAGCATTTT
d_gene: TRBD1; v_gene: TRBV24-1; j_gene: TRBJ1-1; abundance: -; CDR3aa: CATSDSSRYRGNTEAFF; CDR3nt: TGTGCCACCAGTGATTCGTCCCGCTACAGGGGGAACACTGAAGCTTTCTTT
d_gene: -; v_gene: TRBV4-3; j_gene: TRBJ1-4; abundance: few; CDR3aa: CASSQGRAGDEKLFF; CDR3nt: TGCGCCAGCAGCCAAGGCCGGGCAGGGGATGAAAAACTGTTTTTT
d_gene: -; v_gene: TRBV2; j_gene: TRBJ1-2; abundance: few; CDR3aa: CASRNEYGYTF; CDR3nt: TGTGCCAGCAGGAACGAATATGGCTACACCTTC
d_gene: -; v_gene: TRBV27; j_gene: TRBJ1-2; abundance: many; CDR3aa: CASSLSGQGYGYTF; CDR3nt: TGTGCCAGCAGTTTATCAGGGCAGGGGTATGGCTACACCTTC
d_gene: TRBD1; v_gene: TRBV27; j_gene: TRBJ1-6; abundance: -; CDR3aa: CASSFRGWQAGWVDSPLHF; CDR3nt: TGTGCCAGCAGTTTCAGGGGGTGGCAGGCGGGCTGGGTCGATTCACCCCTCCACTTT
d_gene: -; v_gene: TRBV28; j_gene: TRBJ1-5; abundance: -; CDR3aa: CASSSDTPNQPQHF; CDR3nt: TGTGCCAGCAGTTCCGACACACCCAATCAGCCCCAGCATTTT
d_gene: TRBD1; v_gene: TRBV9; j_gene: TRBJ2-5; abundance: many; CDR3aa: CASSRQGGETQYF; CDR3nt: TGTGCCAGCAGCAGACAGGGTGGAGAGACCCAGTACTTC
d_gene: TRBD2; v_gene: TRBV9; j_gene: TRBJ2-5; abundance: once; CDR3aa: CASSVAWGTRDYNEQYF; CDR3nt: TGTGCCAGCAGCGTAGCTTGGGGGACTAGGGACTACAATGAGCAGTACTTC
d_gene: -; v_gene: TRBV6-1; j_gene: TRBJ2-1; abundance: -; CDR3aa: CASSDRKYNEQFF; CDR3nt: TGTGCCAGCAGCGACAGAAAGTACAATGAGCAGTTCTTC
d_gene: TRBD2; v_gene: TRBV6-2/TRBV6-3; j_gene: TRBJ2-5; abundance: -; CDR3aa: CASSQLTSGETQYF; CDR3nt: TGTGCCAGCAGTCAACTGACTAGCGGCGAGACCCAGTACTTC
d_gene: TRBD1; v_gene: TRBV12-3/TRBV12-4; j_gene: TRBJ1-2; abundance: many; CDR3aa: CASSPRTGGMSYGYTF; CDR3nt: TGTGCCAGCAGTCCCAGGACAGGGGGCATGAGTTATGGCTACACCTTC
d_gene: -; v_gene: TRBV6-6; j_gene: TRBJ1-1; abundance: -; CDR3aa: CASILDRSLTEAFF; CDR3nt: -
d_gene: TRBD2; v_gene: TRBV5-1; j_gene: TRBJ2-4; abundance: -; CDR3aa: CASSPEISGRARDIQYF; CDR3nt: TGCGCCAGCAGCCCGGAGATAAGCGGGAGGGCTCGGGACATTCAGTACTTC
d_gene: -; v_gene: TRBV12-3/TRBV12-4; j_gene: TRBJ2-7; abundance: -; CDR3aa: CASSQDGRTYNEQYF; CDR3nt: TGTGCCAGCAGTCAGGACGGACGAACCTACAATGAGCAGTACTTC
d_gene: -; v_gene: TRBV10-3; j_gene: TRBJ2-5; abundance: -; CDR3aa: CAISEGVVQETQYF; CDR3nt: TGTGCCATCAGTGAGGGGGTAGTCCAAGAGACCCAGTACTTC
d_gene: -; v_gene: TRBV4-1; j_gene: TRBJ2-3; abundance: -; CDR3aa: CASSQESSGAQYF; CDR3nt: TGCGCCAGCAGCCAAGAAAGCTCCGGGGCGCAGTATTTT